One and the same sample provided the 26 T cell receptor beta chains below, sequenced in a study of cytomegalovirus exposure and HLA in healthy donors. The protocol was immunoSEQ multiplex PCR, while the TCRdb copy is restricted to in-frame clones and leaves out a portion. The top ten clones hold 20% of a sample with over 75,000 clones, 85% of them seen once. Sequenced sample: PBMCs. The source is a man aged 18 to 30 in good health and CMV-seropositive.

This clone was recorded only once. The chain combines TRBV10-3 with TRBJ2-1; TRBD1 agrees at 9 bases. Germline V gene lookup returns CDR1 ENHRY and CDR2 SYGVKD. The CDR3 is 15 amino acids. V shed 4 bases, J shed 4 bases, and the junction held 5 bases outside the gene matches. The CDR3 DNA reads as TGTGCCATCAGTGGGGACAGGGCGGGGTACAATGAGCAGTTCTTC. Amino acids: CAISGDRAGYNEQFF.

This clone was seen once. V is TRBV6-5 and J is TRBJ1-2, with no clear D. Trimming took off 0 bases at V and 4 bases at J, with 6 bases between the two ends. This CDR3 region has 13 residues. Germline assignment: CDR1 MNHEY and CDR2 SVGAGI. DNA for the CDR3: TGTGCCAGCAGTTACTCACAGCTCTATGGCTACACCTTC. As protein: CASSYSQLYGYTF.

The J gene is TRBJ2-1, the V gene TRBV27, with TRBD2 identical over 8 bases. Germline trimming cut 0 bases from V and 16 bases from J; bases unmatched to any gene: 8. Looked up from germline, CDR1 is MNHEY and CDR2 is SMNVEV (reference sequence). The CDR3 spans 13 residues. The CDR3 DNA reads as TGTGCCAGCAGTTTATCTCTAGGGACTAGTTTTTTCTTC. Amino acid sequence: CASSLSLGTSFFF.

The chain combines TRBV7-9 with TRBJ1-4; TRBD1 is a possible D gene (5 bases). The V and J ends lost 5 bases and 0 bases respectively, with 13 bases between them. Per the germline V gene, CDR1 is SEHNR and CDR2 is FQNEAQ (reference sequence). The CDR3 is made up of 16 amino acids. CDR3: CASSRLEGTTNEKLFF. The CDR3 DNA is TGTGCCAGCAGCCGGTTGGAGGGGACAACTAATGAAAAACTGTTTTTT.

The chain couples TRBV7-9 to TRBJ2-3, with 11 bases fitting TRBD2. The CDR3 has 18 residues. The V gene's germline CDR1 is SEHNR and CDR2 FQNEAQ (reference sequence). Germline trimming cut 5 bases from V and 2 bases from J; bases unmatched to any gene: 12. The CDR3 region is CASSPAGTSGYYTDTQYF. The CDR3 nucleotides read TGTGCCAGCAGCCCAGCCGGGACTAGCGGTTATTACACAGATACGCAGTATTTT.

This clone is a singleton in its sample. This chain joins TRBV12-2 and TRBJ2-7; the table's D call, TRBD2, was not checked against the DNA. TRBV12-2 is a pseudogene segment. The length of the CDR3 is 14 residues. The CDR3 sequence is CASRLAGETYEQYF. The CDR3 region has the DNA TGTGCAAGTCGCTTAGCCGGGGAAACCTACGAGCAGTACTTC.

The V and J genes are TRBV28 and TRBJ1-5; D gene ambiguous. The V gene lost 8 bases and the J gene lost 5 bases, with 19 bases spanning the gap. Germline loops: CDR1 MDHEN, CDR2 SYDVKM. The CDR3 runs to 15 residues. CDR3 region: CASYPRGDPYQPQHF. CDR3 DNA: TGTGCCAGCTATCCTAGAGGAGACCCTTATCAGCCCCAGCATTTT.

The V and J genes are TRBV9 and TRBJ2-7; 8 positions match TRBD2. CDR1 and CDR2 from the germline V gene are SGDLS and YYNGEE. Trimming took 0 bases from V and 0 from J; bases not matched to a gene: 5. This CDR3 is 16 amino acids long. As DNA, the CDR3 is TGTGCCAGCAGCGTAGGGGCCAGCGGGAGCTCCTACGAGCAGTACTTC. It translates to CASSVGASGSSYEQYF. Using reference TRBV9 and TRBJ2-7 for the parts outside the CDR3, the full variable domain is DSGVTQTPKHLITATGQRVTLRCSPRSGDLSVYWYQQSLDQGLQFLIQYYNGEERAKGNILERFSAQQFPDLHSELNLSSLELGDSALYFCASSVGASGSSYEQYFGPGTRLTVT.

The V call is TRBV10-3, the J call TRBJ2-5; D remains unclear. The length of the CDR3 is 13 residues. V shed 6 bases and J shed 4 bases, with 12 bases lying between them. Looked up from germline, CDR1 is ENHRY and CDR2 is SYGVKD. CDR3 protein: CAIRGTPGETQYF. DNA of the CDR3: TGTGCCATCAGAGGAACTCCAGGAGAGACCCAGTACTTC.

The J gene is TRBJ2-7, the V gene TRBV15; possible D gene TRBD2, 6 bases. This CDR3 has 14 residues. V lost 1 base to trimming and J lost 1 base, with 8 bases between them. Germline V gene sequence: CDR1 LNHNV, CDR2 YYDKDF (reference sequence). CDR3 loop: CATSRGRASYEQYV. As DNA, the CDR3 is TGTGCCACCAGCAGAGGGAGGGCTTCCTACGAGCAGTACGTC.

The J gene is TRBJ1-1, the V gene TRBV7-9, with 8 bases aligning to TRBD1. V was pared by 1 base and J by 10 bases, with 2 bases of the junction left unmatched. CDR1 and CDR2 (germline): SEHNR, FQNEAQ (reference sequence). This CDR3 is 12 amino acids long. The CDR3 protein is CASSLVRGRAFF. The CDR3 nucleotides are TGTGCCAGCAGCTTAGTCAGGGGGCGAGCTTTCTTT.

This rearrangement joins TRBV28 to TRBJ2-3; 9 positions match TRBD1. V lost 6 bases and J lost 8; bases outside the gene matches: 12. Germline V gene sequence: CDR1 MDHEN, CDR2 SYDVKM. The CDR3 length is 15 residues. CDR3 in DNA: TGTGCCAGCAGAGCAGACAGGGGGGGCAGGGGTACGCAGTATTTT. The encoded protein is CASRADRGGRGTQYF.

Many counts were recorded for this clone. J is TRBJ1-5 and V is TRBV27, with D possibly matching TRBD1 (5 bases). The CDR3 covers 13 residues. V dropped 0 bases and J dropped 6 bases, with 6 bases sitting between them. Germline V gives CDR1 MNHEY, CDR2 SMNVEV (reference sequence). The CDR3: CASSLSGVQPQHF. The CDR3 nucleotides read TGTGCCAGCAGTTTATCAGGGGTTCAGCCCCAGCATTTT.

This chain uses TRBV7-3 with TRBJ2-1; D is undetermined. This CDR3 is built from 13 residues. Per germline, CDR1 SGHTA and CDR2 FQGTGA. V gave up 5 bases and J gave up 5 bases, with 10 bases separating them. The CDR3 protein is CASSLYSNNEQFF. The CDR3 DNA is TGTGCCAGCAGCCTATACAGCAACAATGAGCAGTTCTTC.

This chain connects TRBV6-5 to TRBJ1-1; TRBD1 is a possible D gene (6 bases). Germline assignment: CDR1 MNHEY and CDR2 SVGAGI. V lost 8 bases to trimming and J lost 0 bases, with 13 bases between them. The CDR3 is 14 amino acids. The CDR3 nucleotides read TGTGCCAGCCGCTCGGGGGGGCTGAACACTGAAGCTTTCTTT. Translated: CASRSGGLNTEAFF.

V usage is TRBV6-1 and J usage is TRBJ1-1; D remains ambiguous. Deletions cut 6 bases from V and 0 bases from J, with 8 bases between. The CDR3 is 13 amino acids. The V gene's germline CDR1 is MNHNS and CDR2 SASEGT. CDR3 DNA: TGTGCCAGCAGAGAGGTTCTGAACACTGAAGCTTTCTTT. Encoded protein: CASREVLNTEAFF.

The chain combines TRBV6-5 with TRBJ2-6; D is possibly TRBD1 (5 bases). Germline CDR1 reads MNHEY; CDR2 reads SVGAGI. With 7 bases removed from V and 4 bases from J, the gap between germline ends came to 11 bases. The length of the CDR3 is 14 residues. The CDR3 loop is CASNLQAGANVLTF. CDR3 nucleotide sequence: TGTGCCAGCAATTTACAGGCGGGGGCCAACGTCCTGACTTTC.

The chain recombines TRBV27 with TRBJ1-1; the D gene is possibly TRBD1 (6 bases). The germline gives CDR1 MNHEY, CDR2 SMNVEV (reference sequence). V gave up 3 bases and J gave up 5 bases, with 13 bases separating them. This CDR3 region has 14 residues. The CDR3 loop is CASSFDRTGTEAFF. In DNA, the CDR3 is TGTGCCAGCAGTTTTGACAGGACCGGAACTGAAGCTTTCTTT.

This clone was detected once. This rearrangement joins TRBV19 to TRBJ1-1; D not certain. The CDR3 consists of 14 residues. Between the trimmed V and J ends, which lost 8 bases and 6 bases, there was a span of 19 bases. The germline V gene has CDR1 LNHDA and CDR2 SQIVND (reference sequence). This CDR3 is CASLRVRGSSEAFF. Written as DNA, the CDR3 is TGTGCCAGTCTTCGGGTGCGGGGTTCATCTGAAGCTTTCTTT.

The genes are TRBV9 and TRBJ2-1, with TRBD1 as a possible D gene (6 bases). The CDR3 is made up of 19 amino acids. Trimming cost V 1 base and J 0 bases, with 20 bases left between them. The V gene's germline CDR1 is SGDLS and CDR2 YYNGEE. The CDR3, as DNA: TGTGCCAGCAGCGTACCCAAGGGGACAAGGGTCAGCTCCTACAATGAGCAGTTCTTC. Translation: CASSVPKGTRVSSYNEQFF. Complete variable domain (other parts from reference TRBV9 and TRBJ2-1): DSGVTQTPKHLITATGQRVTLRCSPRSGDLSVYWYQQSLDQGLQFLIQYYNGEERAKGNILERFSAQQFPDLHSELNLSSLELGDSALYFCASSVPKGTRVSSYNEQFFGPGTRLTVL.

The CDR3 region has the DNA TGTGCCAGCAGCGTAGAGGCTCAGGACCAAGAGACCCAGTACTTC. This encodes CASSVEAQDQETQYF. The chain carries TRBV9 and TRBJ2-5; D not resolved. Germline CDR1 is SGDLS and CDR2 is YYNGEE. The V end was cut by 0 bases, the J end by 0 bases, with 9 bases between. The CDR3 has 15 amino acids.

CDR3 sequence reads: CASSLGGGQGNQPQHF. The CDR3 DNA sequence: TGTGCCAGCAGCTTGGGAGGAGGACAGGGTAATCAGCCCCAGCATTTT. The J gene is TRBJ1-5, the V gene TRBV5-4; 8 nucleotides line up with TRBD1. CDR1 is SGHNT and CDR2 is YYREEE in the germline V gene (reference sequence). V gave up 0 bases and J gave up 4 bases; unmatched junction bases: 6. The CDR3 length is 16 residues.

J is TRBJ2-6 and V is TRBV5-1; D remains unclear. Trimming took 0 bases from V and 2 from J, leaving 6 bases between them. The germline V gene has CDR1 SGHRS and CDR2 YFSETQ. The CDR3 is 15 amino acids. The DNA of the CDR3 is TGCGCCAGCAGCTTGGAAACGGCTGGGGCCAACGTCCTGACTTTC. The encoded protein is CASSLETAGANVLTF. The full variable domain, its missing parts supplied by reference TRBV5-1 and TRBJ2-6, is KAGVTQTPRYLIKTRGQQVTLSCSPISGHRSVSWYQQTPGQGLQFLFEYFSETQRNKGNFPGRFSGRQFSNSRSEMNVSTLELGDSALYLCASSLETAGANVLTFGAGSRLTVL.

The CDR3 DNA reads TGTGCCAGCAGCTTAGGGCAACGTCCCCTCCCCGAGCAGTACTTC. As protein: CASSLGQRPLPEQYF. The chain carries TRBV7-8 and TRBJ2-7; D not certain. There are 15 residues in the CDR3. V was trimmed by 1 base and J by 6 bases, leaving 16 bases between them. Germline CDR1 and CDR2: SGHVS and FQNEAQ.

This clone was observed a few times. The chain carries TRBV5-5 and TRBJ1-2; 7 bases are shared with TRBD1. Germline CDR1 and CDR2: SGHKS and YYEKEE (reference sequence). CDR3 length equals 12 residues. V was pared by 2 bases and J by 8 bases, with 3 bases of the junction left unmatched. Here the CDR3 reads CASSFGDRGYTF. The CDR3 nucleotides are TGTGCCAGCAGCTTTGGGGACAGAGGCTACACCTTC.

This clone was seen more than once but under ten times. The V gene is TRBV7-9, the J gene TRBJ2-1, with D maybe TRBD1 (6 bases). This CDR3 contains 13 residues. Germline V gene data show CDR1 as SEHNR and CDR2 as FQNEAQ (reference sequence). V was shortened by 5 bases and J by 9 bases, with 14 bases between the two germline ends. The CDR3 region is CASSDLGAGEQFF. The CDR3 DNA sequence: TGTGCCAGCAGCGATCTGGGGGCAGGTGAGCAGTTCTTC. The full variable domain, rest sourced from reference TRBV7-9 and TRBJ2-1, is DTGVSQNPRHKITKRGQNVTFRCDPISEHNRLYWYRQTLGQGPEFLTYFQNEAQLEKSRLLSDRFSAERPKGSFSTLEIQRTEQGDSAMYLCASSDLGAGEQFFGPGTRLTVL.